The 14 T cell receptor beta chains presented below share a single source sample, sequenced in a study of cytomegalovirus exposure and HLA in healthy donors. In the PCR, 60 Vbeta and 13 Jbeta primers were used. Sequencing used immunoSEQ multiplex PCR; TCRdb keeps in-frame clones, though not all of them. Among tens of thousands of clones listed, around 40% were seen once. Sequencing input: PBMCs. All receptors come from a woman in her fifties or sixties in good health and CMV-seronegative.

The rearrangement joins TRBV5-1 to TRBJ1-1, with D uncertain. The germline V gene encodes CDR1 SGHRS and CDR2 YFSETQ. V gave up 0 bases and J gave up 1 base, with 7 bases separating them. The CDR3 is made up of 14 amino acids. The CDR3 sequence is CASSLGASNTEAFF. Written as DNA, the CDR3 is TGCGCCAGCAGCTTGGGGGCTTCGAACACTGAAGCTTTCTTT.

The chain combines TRBV19 with TRBJ2-7; TRBD1 is a possible D gene (7 bases). The germline gives CDR1 LNHDA, CDR2 SQIVND (reference sequence). Between the trimmed V and J ends, which lost 6 bases and 1 base, there was a span of 13 bases. This CDR3 is 14 amino acids long. The CDR3 nucleotides read TGTGCCAGTAGGGAGGGACAGCAGTCCTACGAGCAGTACTTC. Translation gives CASREGQQSYEQYF.

V is TRBV30 and J is TRBJ1-1, with 10 bases aligning to TRBD1. This CDR3 is 14 amino acids long. V was clipped by 3 bases and J by 5 bases; unmatched bases: 6. CDR1 and CDR2 from the germline V gene are GTSNPN and SVGIG (reference sequence). DNA for the CDR3: TGTGCCTGGAGCCGGGACAGGGGAAGGACTGAAGCTTTCTTT. Translating gives CAWSRDRGRTEAFF.

CDR3 sequence reads: CASRSWEGDYGYTF. The CDR3 DNA sequence: TGTGCCAGCAGGTCGTGGGAGGGGGACTATGGCTACACCTTC. This rearrangement joins TRBV28 to TRBJ1-2; TRBD1 is a possible D gene (6 bases). This CDR3 region has 14 residues. Germline CDR1 reads MDHEN; CDR2 reads SYDVKM. V lost 6 bases and J lost 3, with 14 bases in between.

This clone was counted a few times. This rearrangement joins TRBV27 to TRBJ1-5; unclear D gene. The V end lost 6 bases, the J end lost 4 bases, and 13 bases lay between the germline ends. This CDR3 has 14 residues. Germline V gene data show CDR1 as MNHEY and CDR2 as SMNVEV (reference sequence). Here the CDR3 DNA reads TGTGCCAGCAGGCGGGAAGGCGGTAATCAGCCCCAGCATTTT. This codes for CASRREGGNQPQHF.

The chain links TRBV27 to TRBJ1-4; D unresolved. Deletions cut 5 bases from V and 8 bases from J, with 21 bases between. Germline CDR1 reads MNHEY; CDR2 reads SMNVEV (reference sequence). This CDR3 spans 16 amino acids. CDR3 sequence (DNA): TGTGCCAGCAGTCCCCGCCGGGGTGAGCGGGCCGAAAAACTGTTTTTT. Its translation is CASSPRRGERAEKLFF.

This clone was seen a few times. This rearrangement joins TRBV10-1 to TRBJ2-3, with 8 bases fitting TRBD2. CDR1 WNHNN and CDR2 SYGVQD come from the germline V gene (reference sequence). The CDR3 totals 14 residues. V dropped 5 bases and J dropped 5; count of bases not matched to a gene: 6. CDR3 protein: CASSPGGAIDTQYF. The DNA of the CDR3 is TGCGCCAGCAGTCCCGGGGGGGCCATAGATACGCAGTATTTT.

The chain joins TRBV15 to TRBJ2-5; 15 bases map to TRBD2. V gave up 1 base and J gave up 1 base; unmatched junction bases: 4. This CDR3 spans 18 amino acids. Germline CDR1 reads LNHNV; CDR2 reads YYDKDF (reference sequence). This CDR3 is CATSRGTSGRGGQETQYF. In DNA form, the CDR3 reads TGTGCCACCAGCAGAGGGACTAGCGGGAGGGGGGGCCAAGAGACCCAGTACTTC.

This clone was picked up a small number of times. CDR3 sequence reads: CASSSPRQVTYEQYF. The CDR3 nucleotides read TGTGCCAGCAGTTCCCCGAGACAGGTTACCTACGAGCAGTACTTC. V usage is TRBV6-5 and J usage is TRBJ2-7, with D maybe TRBD1 (6 bases). Germline lookup yields CDR1 MNHEY and CDR2 SVGAGI. V was shortened by 4 bases and J by 2 bases, with 15 bases between the two germline ends. The CDR3 has 15 amino acids.

The chain has TRBV19 and TRBJ2-3; D perhaps matches TRBD2 (6 bases). Per the germline V gene, CDR1 is LNHDA and CDR2 is SQIVND (reference sequence). The CDR3 contains 15 residues. The V gene lost 4 bases and the J gene lost 6 bases, with 17 bases spanning the gap. This CDR3 reads CASSKDYHPSDTQYF. The DNA for the CDR3 is TGTGCCAGTAGTAAGGACTACCACCCAAGCGATACGCAGTATTTT. Drawing the rest from reference TRBV19 and TRBJ2-3, the complete variable domain is DGGITQSPKYLFRKEGQNVTLSCEQNLNHDAMYWYRQDPGQGLRLIYYSQIVNDFQKGDIAEGYSVSREKKESFPLTVTSAQKNPTAFYLCASSKDYHPSDTQYFGPGTRLTVL.

As for this clone: Germline is not matched at one junction end, which may reflect a read error. The genes are TRBV6-4 and TRBJ2-5; D gene unclear. The CDR3 consists of 10 residues. Germline V gene data show CDR1 as MRHNA and CDR2 as SNTAGT. CDR3 DNA: TGTGCCAGCAGTGACAGTAATTGGCACTTC. Amino acid sequence: CASSDSNWHF.

This clone was seen only a few times. The chain recombines TRBV2 with TRBJ2-6; 11 positions match TRBD1. The V and J ends lost 10 bases and 3 bases, in that order; junction bases with no gene match: 11. The CDR3 sequence is 17 residues long. In germline, CDR1 is SNHLY, CDR2 FYNNEI. In DNA, the CDR3 is TGTGCCACCTCCCCGGGACAGGGGGTAGTTGGGGCCAACGTCCTGACTTTC. Protein product: CATSPGQGVVGANVLTF.

This clone appeared a few times. The chain recombines TRBV5-4 with TRBJ2-7, with 10 bases aligning to TRBD1. Germline CDR1 and CDR2: SGHNT and YYREEE (reference sequence). The length of the CDR3 is 16 residues. The trim removed 4 bases at V and 0 bases at J, leaving 7 bases unmatched. The CDR3 nucleotides are TGTGCCAGCAGCACGGGACAGGGGACCCCCTCCTACGAGCAGTACTTC. The encoded protein is CASSTGQGTPSYEQYF.

This clone appeared a few times. CDR3 residues: CASSDMAGTGELEQFF. The CDR3 nucleotides read TGTGCCAGCAGTGATATGGCCGGGACAGGGGAGCTGGAGCAGTTCTTC. V usage is TRBV2 and J usage is TRBJ2-1, with 10 bases lining up with TRBD1. V was pared by 3 bases and J by 10 bases, with 12 bases of the junction left unmatched. CDR3 length: 16 residues. Germline CDR1 and CDR2: SNHLY and FYNNEI.